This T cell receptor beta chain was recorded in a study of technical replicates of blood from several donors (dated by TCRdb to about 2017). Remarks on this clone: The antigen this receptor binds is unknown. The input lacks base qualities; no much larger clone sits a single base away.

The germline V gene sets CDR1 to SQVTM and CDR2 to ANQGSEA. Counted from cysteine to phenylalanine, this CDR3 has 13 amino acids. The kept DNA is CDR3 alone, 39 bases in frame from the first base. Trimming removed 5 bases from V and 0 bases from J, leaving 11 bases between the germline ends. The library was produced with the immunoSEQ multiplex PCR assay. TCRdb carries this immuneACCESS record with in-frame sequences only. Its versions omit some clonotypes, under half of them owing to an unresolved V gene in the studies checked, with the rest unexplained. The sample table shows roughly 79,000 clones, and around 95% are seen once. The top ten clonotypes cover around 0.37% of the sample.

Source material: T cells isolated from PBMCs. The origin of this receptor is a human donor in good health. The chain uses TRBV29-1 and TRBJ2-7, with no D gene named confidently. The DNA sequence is TGCAGCGTTCGTGGGCATAACTCCTACGAGCAGTACTTC. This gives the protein CSVRGHNSYEQYF.